This T cell receptor beta chain was captured in a study of tumor-infiltrating lymphocytes in oesophageal squamous cell carcinoma. In its sample, this clonotype was seen a few times. One entry per CDR3 protein results from TCRdb running MiXCR on the PCR reads. The sample lists about 20,000 distinct CDR3 sequences; around 38% were seen once. Trimming cost V 1 base and J 4 bases, with 19 bases left between them. The CDR3 is 17 residues long. From germline, CDR1 is SGHVS and CDR2 FQNEAQ. This TCR was recovered from a male donor with esophageal squamous cell carcinoma. The chain recombines TRBV7-8 with TRBJ2-5, with D possibly TRBD1 on 7 matching bases. Material for sequencing was blood. CDR3 protein: CASSLGAGGRYGETQYF. CDR3 bases: TGTGCCAGCAGCTTAGGGGCAGGGGGGAGATATGGAGAGACCCAGTACTTC.